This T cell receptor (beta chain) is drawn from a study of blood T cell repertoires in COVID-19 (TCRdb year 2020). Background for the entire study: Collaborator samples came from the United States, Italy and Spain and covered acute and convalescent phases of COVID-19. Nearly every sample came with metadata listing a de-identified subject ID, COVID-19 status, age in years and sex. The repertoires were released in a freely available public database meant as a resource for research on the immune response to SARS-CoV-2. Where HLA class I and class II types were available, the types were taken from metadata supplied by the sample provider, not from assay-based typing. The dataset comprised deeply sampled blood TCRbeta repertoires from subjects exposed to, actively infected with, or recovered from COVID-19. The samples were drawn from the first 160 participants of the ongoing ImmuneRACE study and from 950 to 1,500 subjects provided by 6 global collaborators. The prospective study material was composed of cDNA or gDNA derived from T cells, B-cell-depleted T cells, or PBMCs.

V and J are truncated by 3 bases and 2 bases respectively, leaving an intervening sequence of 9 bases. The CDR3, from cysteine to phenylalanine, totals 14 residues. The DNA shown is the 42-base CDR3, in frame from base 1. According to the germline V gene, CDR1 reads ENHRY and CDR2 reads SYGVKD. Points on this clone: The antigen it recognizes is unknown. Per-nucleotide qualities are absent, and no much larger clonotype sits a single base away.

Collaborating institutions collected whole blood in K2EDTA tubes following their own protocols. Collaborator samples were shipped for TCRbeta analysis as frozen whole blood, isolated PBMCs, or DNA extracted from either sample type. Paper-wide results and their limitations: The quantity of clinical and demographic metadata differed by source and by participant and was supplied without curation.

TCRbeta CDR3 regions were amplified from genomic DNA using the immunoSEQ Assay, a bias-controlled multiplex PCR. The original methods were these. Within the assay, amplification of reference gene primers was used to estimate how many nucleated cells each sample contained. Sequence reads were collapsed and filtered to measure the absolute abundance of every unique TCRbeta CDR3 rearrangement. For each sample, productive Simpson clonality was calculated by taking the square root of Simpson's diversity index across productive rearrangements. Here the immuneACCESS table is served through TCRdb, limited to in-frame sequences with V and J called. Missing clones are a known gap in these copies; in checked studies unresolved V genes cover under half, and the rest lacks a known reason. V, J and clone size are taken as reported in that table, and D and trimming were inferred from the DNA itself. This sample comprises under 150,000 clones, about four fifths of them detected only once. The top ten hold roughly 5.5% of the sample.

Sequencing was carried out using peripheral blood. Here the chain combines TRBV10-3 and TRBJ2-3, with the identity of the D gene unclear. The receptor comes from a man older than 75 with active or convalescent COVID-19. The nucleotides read TGTGCCATCAGTGATTTTTCCAACACAGATACGCAGTATTTT. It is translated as CAISDFSNTDTQYF.